These 28 T cell receptor beta chains share one sample of origin, sequenced in a study of blood T cells in healthy people across ages. A second 7 to 11 cycle PCR used barcoded and J-beta primers. TCRdb re-called the 5' RACE reads with MiXCR, one entry per CDR3 protein. In the table there are 760,000 or so distinct CDR3 sequences, 20% to 25% of which are singletons. This same sample was also taken into another study, of T cells of mothers and their children.

The sequenced material came from blood. These receptors came from a boy aged 5-17 years in good health.

The V and J genes are TRBV3-1 and TRBJ2-5, with TRBD2 matching over 9 bases. The J call may be wrong; the DNA end is better matched by TRBJ2-7. Germline CDR1 and CDR2: LGHDT and YNNKEL (reference sequence). CDR3 length: 17 amino acids. CDR3 DNA: TGTGCCAGCAGCCCACCTGGGGGGGTAGCGGGAGCGAGCGAGCAGTACTTC. Translating it yields CASSPPGGVAGASEQYF.

In DNA, the CDR3 is TGTGCCAGCAGTCAGTACAGGGAAGAGACCCAGTACTTC. This translates into CASSQYREETQYF. V is TRBV6-2 or TRBV6-3 and J is TRBJ2-5; tentatively, D is TRBD1 (6 bases). The V end was cut by 5 bases, the J end by 3 bases, with 10 bases between. The germline V gene has CDR1 MNHEY and CDR2 SVGEGT. The CDR3 runs 13 residues.

The V call is TRBV10-3, the J call TRBJ2-7; 10 bases line up with TRBD2. J was trimmed by 4 bases and V by 2 bases; bases with no gene match: 5. The CDR3 totals 15 residues. From germline, CDR1 is ENHRY and CDR2 SYGVKD. CDR3 in amino acids: CAISEPSGSGYEQYF. The CDR3 coding sequence is TGTGCCATCAGTGAGCCTAGCGGGAGTGGATACGAGCAGTACTTC.

This rearrangement joins TRBV29-1 to TRBJ1-5; 10 bases are a match to TRBD1. The CDR3 has 15 residues. V lost 4 bases and J lost 6; bases outside the gene matches: 9. Per the germline V gene, CDR1 is SQVTM and CDR2 is ANQGSEA. DNA for the CDR3: TGCAGCGTTGTCTTTTCCGGGACAGGGGTTCAGCCCCAGCATTTT. Translation gives CSVVFSGTGVQPQHF.

The V call is TRBV7-2, the J call TRBJ2-1; 7 bases line up with TRBD1. The assigned J gene may be wrong: the sequence end matches TRBJ2-5 better. Germline V CDR1 and CDR2: SGHTA, FQGNSA. The CDR3 is 16 amino acids. The CDR3: CASSPWARGRFETQYF. DNA for the CDR3: TGTGCCAGCAGCCCGTGGGCGAGGGGGCGGTTCGAGACCCAGTACTTC.

The chain employs TRBV4-3 and TRBJ2-5; TRBD1 aligns across 7 bases. CDR1 LGHNA and CDR2 YSLEER come from the germline V gene. V lost 3 bases to trimming and J lost 1 base; unmatched junction nucleotides: 8. The CDR3 covers 16 residues. The DNA for the CDR3 is TGCGCCAGCAGCCATGATGGGACAGCATTCCAAGAGACCCAGTACTTC. Its translation is CASSHDGTAFQETQYF.

The chain couples TRBV13 to TRBJ2-5, with TRBD2 identical over 7 bases. The CDR3 loop spans 16 amino acids. Germline CDR1 and CDR2: PRHDT and FYEKMQ (reference sequence). The V segment lost 0 bases and the J segment 4 bases; nucleotides outside the gene matches: 8. For the CDR3, the DNA is TGTGCCAGCAGCTTAGGACTAGCCCGGGAGGCAGAGACCCAGTACTTC. Its translation is CASSLGLAREAETQYF. Complete variable domain (other parts from reference TRBV13 and TRBJ2-5): AAGVIQSPRHLIKEKRETATLKCYPIPRHDTVYWYQQGPGQDPQFLISFYEKMQSDKGSIPDRFSAQQFSDYHSELNMSSLELGDSALYFCASSLGLAREAETQYFGPGTRLLVL.

This clonotype was detected only a few times. The chain carries TRBV24-1 and TRBJ2-3; TRBD2 aligns across 9 bases. CDR1 is KGHDR, CDR2 SFDVKD, per germline. CDR3 length equals 17 residues. J gave up 6 bases and V 3 bases, and 12 bases lay outside the gene matches. The CDR3 region has the DNA TGTGCCACCAGTGATCTGGGGCCTGCGGGGGGGCACGATACGCAGTATTTT. Its translation: CATSDLGPAGGHDTQYF.

V gene TRBV24-1 combines with J gene TRBJ2-1, with D tentatively TRBD2 (7 bases). CDR3 size: 15 residues. V gave up 0 bases and J gave up 10 bases, with 15 bases separating them. Germline CDR1 is KGHDR and CDR2 is SFDVKD. CDR3 amino acids: CATSDLRGGAREQFF. CDR3 coding DNA: TGTGCCACCAGTGATTTGAGGGGGGGGGCCCGGGAGCAGTTCTTC.

This clonotype was detected only a few times. The genes are TRBV29-1 and TRBJ2-5, with a tentative D call TRBD2 (6 bases). V lost 5 bases to trimming and J lost 5 bases, with 9 bases between them. This CDR3 spans 11 amino acids. In germline, CDR1 is SQVTM, CDR2 ANQGSEA. CDR3 nucleotide sequence: TGCAGCGTTAAGGGGAGGGAGACCCAGTACTTC. As protein: CSVKGRETQYF.

Here the CDR3 reads CATSRDPGENEKLFF. CDR3 nucleotide sequence: TGTGCCACCAGCAGAGATCCTGGGGAGAATGAAAAACTGTTTTTT. V gene TRBV15 combines with J gene TRBJ1-4; no reliable D call. Trimming left V 0 bases short and J 5 bases short, with 10 bases between. Germline V gives CDR1 LNHNV, CDR2 YYDKDF (reference sequence). The length of the CDR3 is 15 residues.

This clonotype was seen a few times. CDR3 nucleotides: TGCAGTGCTAGGGAACAGGGGGCCTTTCGCAATGAGCAGTTCTTC. As protein: CSAREQGAFRNEQFF. The J gene is TRBJ2-1, the V gene TRBV20-1; 9 positions agree with TRBD1. Germline V gives CDR1 DFQATT, CDR2 SNEGSKA (reference sequence). V was clipped by 3 bases and J by 6 bases; unmatched bases: 9. The CDR3 sequence is 15 residues long.

There are a few counts of this clonotype. The V call is TRBV6-1, the J call TRBJ2-5; D may be TRBD1 (5 bases). The CDR3 is made up of 15 amino acids. V shed 1 base and J shed 5 bases, with 14 bases lying between them. Germline V gene sequence: CDR1 MNHNS, CDR2 SASEGT. The CDR3 DNA reads TGTGCCAGCAGTGAAGTGTGGGGCCTTCCGGAGACCCAGTACTTC. It codes for CASSEVWGLPETQYF.

This sequence joins TRBV29-1 and TRBJ2-1, with D tentatively TRBD2 (6 bases). Trimming took 4 bases from V and 0 from J, leaving 10 bases between them. The CDR3 covers 14 residues. Looked up from germline, CDR1 is SQVTM and CDR2 is ANQGSEA. CDR3 sequence reads: CSVAGSGSYNEQFF. CDR3 DNA: TGCAGCGTTGCGGGTAGCGGCTCCTACAATGAGCAGTTCTTC.

This clonotype was observed at least ten times. The chain couples TRBV7-3 to TRBJ2-1; 11 bases are a match to TRBD2. The CDR3 covers 14 residues. Germline V gene sequence: CDR1 SGHTA, CDR2 FQGTGA. V trimming: 6 bases; J trimming: 5 bases; junction bases outside the gene matches: 3. The CDR3 sequence: CASSLAGGHNEQFF. The CDR3 DNA reads TGTGCCAGCAGTTTAGCGGGAGGGCACAATGAGCAGTTCTTC.

This clonotype has only a few counts. This chain links TRBV7-9 with TRBJ2-5, with D possibly being TRBD2 (6 bases). The DNA end is a closer match to TRBJ2-1, so the J assignment may be wrong. The CDR3 loop spans 15 amino acids. Germline V gives CDR1 SEHNR, CDR2 FQNEAQ (reference sequence). Here the CDR3 DNA reads TGTGCCAGCAGCGTAACTAGCCAACTATACAATGAGCAGTTCTTC. This translates into CASSVTSQLYNEQFF.

The rearrangement joins TRBV6-1 to TRBJ2-5; D is ambiguous. The last part of the DNA fits TRBJ2-1 better; the J call may be wrong. Germline-derived CDR1 and CDR2 are MNHNS and SASEGT. The CDR3 is made up of 14 amino acids. The CDR3 reads CASSEAPVMYEQFF. The CDR3 coding sequence is TGTGCCAGCAGTGAAGCCCCGGTTATGTATGAGCAGTTCTTC.

V gene TRBV29-1 combines with J gene TRBJ1-5; 9 bases are a match to TRBD1. V was pared by 4 bases and J by 9 bases, with 10 bases of the junction left unmatched. In germline, CDR1 is SQVTM, CDR2 ANQGSEA. This CDR3 has 14 residues. In nucleotides, the CDR3 is TGCAGCGTTGGGTTAGGGACAGGGCGTTGGCCCCAGCATTTT. Translating gives CSVGLGTGRWPQHF.

The chain combines TRBV6-6 with TRBJ1-5; no definite D call. CDR3 length equals 14 residues. In germline, CDR1 is MNHNY, CDR2 SVGAGI (reference sequence). Trimming took 5 bases from V and 7 from J, leaving 15 bases between them. The CDR3: CASSDLVVKQPQHF. Here the CDR3 DNA reads TGTGCCAGCAGTGACCTTGTAGTGAAGCAGCCCCAGCATTTT.

The CDR3 spells CASSSGLAGAIRSEQYF. The CDR3 DNA is TGTGCCAGCAGTTCAGGACTAGCGGGAGCTATTAGGTCCGAGCAGTACTTC. The rearrangement joins TRBV12-3 or TRBV12-4 to TRBJ2-7, with 13 nucleotides matching TRBD2. V gave up 4 bases and J gave up 6 bases; unmatched junction bases: 12. The CDR3 extends over 17 amino acids.

This clonotype turned up a few times. The genes are TRBV7-3 and TRBJ2-7, with a possible D match to TRBD2 (5 bases). The CDR3 length is 13 residues. Trimming stripped 2 bases from V and 10 bases from J, with 15 bases between. Germline CDR1 SGHTA, CDR2 FQGTGA. The CDR3 region is CASSLGRGRIQYF. CDR3 coding DNA: TGTGCCAGCAGCTTAGGCCGGGGAAGGATTCAGTACTTC.

This chain links TRBV6-5 with TRBJ2-3; no definite D call. Germline V gives CDR1 MNHEY, CDR2 SVGAGI. The CDR3 length is 10 residues. V shed 10 bases and J shed 2 bases, with 4 bases lying between them. The CDR3 coding sequence is TGTGCCACCCACACAGATACGCAGTATTTT. This codes for CATHTDTQYF.

The chain joins TRBV20-1 to TRBJ1-5, with TRBD1 matching over 8 bases. V was pared by 2 bases and J by 1 base, with 10 bases of the junction left unmatched. CDR3 length: 17 residues. Germline V lookup: CDR1 DFQATT, CDR2 SNEGSKA (reference sequence). Here the CDR3 DNA reads TGCAGTGCTAGAACTCCCGGACAGGGCGGGAGCAATCAGCCCCAGCATTTT. Amino acid sequence: CSARTPGQGGSNQPQHF.

CDR3 amino acids: CASHLGSGGFRNEQFF. The CDR3 bases are TGTGCCAGCCATCTTGGTAGCGGGGGGTTTAGGAATGAGCAGTTCTTC. The chain uses TRBV2 and TRBJ2-1; TRBD2 agrees at 10 bases. Per germline, CDR1 SNHLY and CDR2 FYNNEI. V was clipped by 8 bases and J by 7 bases; unmatched bases: 14. The CDR3 has 16 residues.

The table lists this clonotype with a count of one. The V call is TRBV15, the J call TRBJ2-5, with D unresolved. V was pared by 0 bases and J by 4 bases, with 12 bases between. CDR3 size: 15 residues. Germline V gene data show CDR1 as LNHNV and CDR2 as YYDKDF (reference sequence). The CDR3 loop is CATSREASGGETQYF. CDR3 in DNA: TGTGCCACCAGCAGAGAGGCGTCAGGCGGAGAGACCCAGTACTTC.

This clonotype was found a few times. Here the CDR3 DNA reads TGCAGTGCTAGGGACAGCTACTATGGCTACACCTTC. This translates into CSARDSYYGYTF. The chain has TRBV20-1 and TRBJ1-2; possibly TRBD1 for D (6 bases). From germline, CDR1 is DFQATT and CDR2 SNEGSKA (reference sequence). This CDR3 is built from 12 residues. Trimming left V 3 bases short and J 3 bases short, with 8 bases between.

The table lists this clonotype with a few counts. The chain combines TRBV7-2 with TRBJ2-5; 7 nucleotides agree with TRBD2. Germline loops: CDR1 SGHTA, CDR2 FQGNSA. The junction had 9 bases not matched to a gene; V was cut back by 0 bases and J by 5 bases. This CDR3 contains 16 residues. As DNA, the CDR3 is TGTGCCAGCAGCTTAGCGGGGGGAGCGGGATCGGAGACCCAGTACTTC. This codes for CASSLAGGAGSETQYF.

This clonotype has just a few counts. The rearrangement joins TRBV20-1 to TRBJ2-3; TRBD1 or TRBD2 may be the D gene (5 bases each). In germline, CDR1 is DFQATT, CDR2 SNEGSKA (reference sequence). Trimming shortened V by 3 bases and J by 2 bases, and 15 bases separated the two germline ends. The CDR3 totals 15 residues. For the CDR3, the DNA is TGCAGTGCTAGCGTCGTTTCGGGGCTCACAGATACGCAGTATTTT. Translated: CSASVVSGLTDTQYF.